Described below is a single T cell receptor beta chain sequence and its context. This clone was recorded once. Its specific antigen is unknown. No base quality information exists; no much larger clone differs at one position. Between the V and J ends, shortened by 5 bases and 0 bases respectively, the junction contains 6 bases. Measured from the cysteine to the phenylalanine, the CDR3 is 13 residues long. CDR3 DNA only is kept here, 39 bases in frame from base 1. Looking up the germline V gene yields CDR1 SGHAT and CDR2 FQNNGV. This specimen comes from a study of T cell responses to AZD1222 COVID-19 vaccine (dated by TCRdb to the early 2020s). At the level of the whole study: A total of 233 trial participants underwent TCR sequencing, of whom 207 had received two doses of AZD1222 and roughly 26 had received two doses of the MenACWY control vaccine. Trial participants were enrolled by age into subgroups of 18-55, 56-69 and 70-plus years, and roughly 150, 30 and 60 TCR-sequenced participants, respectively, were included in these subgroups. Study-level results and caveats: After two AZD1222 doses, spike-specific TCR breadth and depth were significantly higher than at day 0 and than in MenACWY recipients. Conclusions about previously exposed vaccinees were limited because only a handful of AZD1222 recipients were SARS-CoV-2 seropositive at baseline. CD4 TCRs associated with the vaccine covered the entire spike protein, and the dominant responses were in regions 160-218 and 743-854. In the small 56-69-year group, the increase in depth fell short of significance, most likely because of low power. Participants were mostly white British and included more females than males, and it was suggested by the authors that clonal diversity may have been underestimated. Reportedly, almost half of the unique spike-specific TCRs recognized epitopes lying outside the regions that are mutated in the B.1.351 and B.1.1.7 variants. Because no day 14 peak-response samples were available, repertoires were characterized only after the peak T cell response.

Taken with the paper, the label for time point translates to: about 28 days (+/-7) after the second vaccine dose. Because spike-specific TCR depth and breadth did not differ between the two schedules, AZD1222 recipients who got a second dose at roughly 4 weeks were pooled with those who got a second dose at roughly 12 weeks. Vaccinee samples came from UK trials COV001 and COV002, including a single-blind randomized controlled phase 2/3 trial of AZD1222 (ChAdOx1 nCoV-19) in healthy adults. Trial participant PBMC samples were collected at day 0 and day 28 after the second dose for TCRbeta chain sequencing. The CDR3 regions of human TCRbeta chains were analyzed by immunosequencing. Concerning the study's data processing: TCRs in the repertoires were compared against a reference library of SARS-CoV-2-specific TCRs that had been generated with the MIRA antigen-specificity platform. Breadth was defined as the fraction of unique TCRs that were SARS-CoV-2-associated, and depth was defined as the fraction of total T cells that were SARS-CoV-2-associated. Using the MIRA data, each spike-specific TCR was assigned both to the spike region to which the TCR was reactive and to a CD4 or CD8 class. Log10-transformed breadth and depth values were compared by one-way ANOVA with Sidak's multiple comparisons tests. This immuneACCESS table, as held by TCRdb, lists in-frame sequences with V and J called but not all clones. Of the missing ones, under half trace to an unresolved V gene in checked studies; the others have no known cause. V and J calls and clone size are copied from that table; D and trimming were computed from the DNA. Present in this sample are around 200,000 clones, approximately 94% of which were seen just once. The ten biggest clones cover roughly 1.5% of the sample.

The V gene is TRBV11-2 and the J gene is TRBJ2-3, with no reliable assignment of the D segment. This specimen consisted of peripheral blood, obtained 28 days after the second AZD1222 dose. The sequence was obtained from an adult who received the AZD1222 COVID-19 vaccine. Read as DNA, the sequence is TGTGCCAGCAGCCGATCTAGCACAGATACGCAGTATTTT. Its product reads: CASSRSSTDTQYF. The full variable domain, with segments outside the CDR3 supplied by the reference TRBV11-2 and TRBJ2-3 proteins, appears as EAGVAQSPRYKIIEKRQSVAFWCNPISGHATLYWYQQILGQGPKLLIQFQNNGVVDDSQLPKDRFSAERLKGVDSTLKIQPAKLEDSAVYLCASSRSSTDTQYFGPGTRLTVL.